This T cell receptor beta chain was sequenced for a study of blood T cell repertoires in COVID-19. The table came from immunoSEQ multiplex PCR; TCRdb's copy has only in-frame clones and leaves some out. The repertoire has roughly 280,000 clones, 75% to 90% of them found once; the top ten carry nearly 2%. The germline V gene has CDR1 SGHRS and CDR2 YFSETQ. CDR3 length: 13 amino acids. Trimming pared 7 bases from V and 0 bases from J, leaving 8 bases between. The chain combines TRBV5-1 with TRBJ1-3; D might be TRBD1 (5 bases). The sequence was collected from a man in his thirties or forties with active or convalescent COVID-19. The material sequenced was peripheral blood. CDR3 nucleotides: TGCGCCAGCGGAGGGGACTCTGGAAACACCATATATTTT. The encoded protein is CASGGDSGNTIYF.